This TCR beta chain was captured in a study of graft-versus-host responses after intestinal transplantation (dated by TCRdb to the early 2020s). Regarding the study in general: Multivisceral, liver-intestinal, or isolated intestinal transplants were received by the recipients. Of the roughly 25 intestinal transplant recipients enrolled in the cohort, one of whom was a retransplant, a few patients without pretransplant specimens were excluded. Samples from three later patients were sequenced in-house on an Illumina MiSeq with MiXCR processing rather than by the commercial service. Alloreactive clones were identified by sequencing pre-transplant mixed lymphocyte reaction products and comparing these products with unstimulated pre-transplant donor and recipient T cells. Every recipient was given anti-thymocyte globulin induction, followed by 2 to 4 years of maintenance tacrolimus and steroids. Donor T cell macrochimerism was defined as a peak of at least 4% donor T cells among recipient peripheral blood mononuclear cells. After intestinal transplantation, graft-versus-host and host-versus-graft alloreactive T cell clones in the graft, circulation and bone marrow were tracked using bulk TCR-beta CDR3 sequencing. Overall results and qualifications from the work: GvH clones were detected in recipient bone marrow, and some appeared earlier in ileal mucosa or blood, consistent with an intestinal mucosal origin. The relatively low number and heterogeneity of intestinal transplant patients limited the conclusions. Early after transplant, peak levels of circulating GvH clones were associated with declines in HvG clones. High GvH to HvG T cell clonal ratios were observed in the allografts of patients with donor T cell macrochimerism.

Notes on this clone: No cognate antigen has been identified for it. No per-base quality is available; no much larger clone lies one base away.

Relative to germline, V is missing 1 base and J is missing 5 bases, with 8 bases of the junction outside any gene match. CDR1 and CDR2 (SSHAT, FNYEAQ) derive from the germline V gene (reference sequence). The CDR3 starts with the cysteine, ends with the phenylalanine, and has 16 residues. Of all the DNA, just the CDR3 is kept, 48 bases in frame from base 1. This specimen's time point label, per the study, means: cells obtained before transplantation from donor or recipient. CD3+CD4+ and CD3+CD8+ populations were FACS-sorted from unstimulated pre-transplant donor and recipient cells taken from spleen or lymph nodes. The library was generated by the immunoSEQ multiplex PCR assay. In most patients, genomic DNA was isolated using the Qiagen DNeasy Blood and Tissue Kit and sent frozen to Adaptive Biotechnologies for TCR sequencing. High-throughput TCR-beta CDR3 sequencing of genomic DNA from most patients was performed by Adaptive Biotechnologies. Per the source publication's procedure: Adaptive's ImmunoSEQ software supplied the TCR sequencing data for around 17 patients, while MiXCR and VDJtools were used to process a few other patients. CD4 versus CD8 sorting errors were corrected by removing sequences found in both subsets at a frequency ratio below 5:1. Because the origin of CDR3 nucleotide sequences shared between donor and recipient could not be assigned, those sequences were removed. At least 2-fold expansion over unstimulated cells and a minimum CFSE-low frequency of 0.002% (template counts) or 0.001% (read counts) were required for clones to be classified as alloreactive. A clone was considered mappable if detected in the sequenced pre-transplant spleen, lymph node, or MLR CFSE-low populations of the donor or recipient. Cumulative frequency of alloreactive clones was calculated as a percentage of all sequences weighted by copy number. TCRdb limited this immuneACCESS table to in-frame rearrangements with V and J called. A share of clones is missing; checked studies link under half to unresolved V genes, and the rest is unexplained. For V, J and clone size, that table is used; D and trimming come from the DNA. Counted in this sample were 96,000 or so clones; roughly nine tenths of them appeared once. Clones ranked in the top ten supply around 0.17% of the sample.

The TCR originated in a human donor who received an intestinal transplant. This receptor chain uses TRBV7-7 and TRBJ2-1; 7 of the junction bases match TRBD2. The sample consisted of unstimulated CD4+ T cells sorted from spleen or lymph node cells, taken before intestinal transplant. The DNA sequence follows: TGTGCCAGCAGCTTAGACCCGGGAGGTTGGAACAATGAGCAGTTCTTC. Translation gives CASSLDPGGWNNEQFF.